The 12 T cell receptor beta chains below were found in one sample sequenced in a study of blood T cell repertoires in COVID-19. Libraries were prepared by immunoSEQ multiplex PCR; TCRdb keeps only in-frame clonotypes and omits some of them. The repertoire holds about 400,000 clones, with 87% as singletons. Sequenced sample: PBMCs or T cells enriched from blood (not recorded which). These receptors were obtained from a woman between 25 and 40 years old who had recovered from COVID-19.

DNA of the CDR3: TGTGCCAGTAGCCCGGGAAATTCTAATGAGCAGTTCTTC. It translates to CASSPGNSNEQFF. The V and J genes are TRBV27 and TRBJ2-1; D possibly corresponds to TRBD2 (5 bases). Trimming stripped 9 bases from V and 7 bases from J, with 16 bases between. Germline V gives CDR1 MNHEY, CDR2 SMNVEV (reference sequence). The length of the CDR3 is 13 residues.

The chain combines TRBV18 with TRBJ2-1; D is possibly TRBD1 (6 bases). This CDR3 spans 15 amino acids. Germline assignment: CDR1 KGHSH and CDR2 LQKENI. Between the trimmed V and J ends, which lost 0 bases and 8 bases, there was a span of 14 bases. The CDR3 spells CASSPPAAGDHEQFF. In DNA, the CDR3 is TGTGCCAGCTCACCACCGGCGGCAGGGGACCATGAGCAGTTCTTC.

CDR3 DNA sequence: TGCAGCGTTGAAGATCATCTCGGGACTGGTGGCTACACCTTC. Its protein is CSVEDHLGTGGYTF. The gene calls are TRBV29-1 and TRBJ1-2; a possible D gene is TRBD1 (5 bases). V was shortened by 0 bases and J by 7 bases, with 15 bases between the two germline ends. This CDR3 region has 14 residues. The germline CDR1 and CDR2 sequences are SQVTM and ANQGSEA. The full variable domain, its missing parts supplied by reference TRBV29-1 and TRBJ1-2, is SAVISQKPSRDICQRGTSLTIQCQVDSQVTMMFWYRQQPGQSLTLIATANQGSEATYESGFVIDKFPISRPNLTFSTLTVSNMSPEDSSIYLCSVEDHLGTGGYTFGSGTRLTVV.

This chain connects TRBV5-6 to TRBJ2-7, with 8 bases aligning to TRBD1. The V gene's germline CDR1 is SGHDT and CDR2 YYEEEE. The trim removed 3 bases at V and 7 bases at J, leaving 18 bases unmatched. The CDR3 covers 17 residues. The CDR3 reads CASSSGLGQDLLREQYF. The CDR3 coding sequence is TGTGCCAGCAGCTCCGGGTTGGGACAGGACCTCCTACGGGAGCAGTACTTC.

This chain links TRBV7-9 with TRBJ1-2; D not resolved. The CDR3 runs 16 residues. Germline V gives CDR1 SEHNR, CDR2 FQNEAQ (reference sequence). V was clipped by 1 base and J by 7 bases, with 19 bases between them. The CDR3 reads CASSLGSVRQSGGYTF. The CDR3, as DNA: TGTGCCAGCAGCTTAGGGTCAGTCCGTCAATCGGGTGGCTACACCTTC.

The J gene is TRBJ2-7, the V gene TRBV1; TRBD2 is the table's D call and was not checked against the DNA. TRBV1 is listed as a pseudogene. The CDR3 consists of 14 residues. DNA of the CDR3: TGCACCAGCAGCCAACGGCAGCGGGAGGACGAGCAGTACTTC. Protein sequence: CTSSQRQREDEQYF.

The chain uses TRBV11-1 and TRBJ1-2; D call uncertain. The CDR3 consists of 13 residues. V lost 3 bases and J 7 bases, leaving 12 bases between the germline ends. From germline, CDR1 is SGHAT and CDR2 FQDESV (reference sequence). This chain's CDR3 is CASSLSGAGGYTF. For the CDR3, the DNA is TGTGCCAGCAGCTTGTCGGGCGCGGGTGGCTACACCTTC. Variable domain in full (rest from reference TRBV11-1 and TRBJ1-2): EAEVAQSPRYKITEKSQAVAFWCDPISGHATLYWYRQILGQGPELLVQFQDESVVDDSQLPKDRFSAERLKGVDSTLKIQPAELGDSAMYLCASSLSGAGGYTFGSGTRLTVV.

This chain links TRBV7-2 with TRBJ2-5; a weak D match, TRBD2 (6 bases). Trimming pared 1 base from V and 2 bases from J, leaving 11 bases between. From germline, CDR1 is SGHTA and CDR2 FQGNSA. CDR3 length: 15 amino acids. The CDR3 bases are TGTGCCAGCAGCTTAGTTGGACTACAACAAGAGACCCAGTACTTC. It specifies CASSLVGLQQETQYF.

As to this clone: Other DNA sequences from this sample encode an identical CDR3 as well. The V call is TRBV9, the J call TRBJ1-6; D might be TRBD1 (5 bases). V lost 0 bases and J 7 bases, leaving 8 bases between the germline ends. This CDR3 has 14 residues. Germline lookup yields CDR1 SGDLS and CDR2 YYNGEE. The CDR3 bases are TGTGCCAGCAGCGTAGGACAGCTGAATTCACCCCTCCACTTT. Its protein product is CASSVGQLNSPLHF.

The chain employs TRBV30 and TRBJ2-5; D gene ambiguous. Germline values: CDR1 GTSNPN, CDR2 SVGIG (reference sequence). V lost 0 bases to trimming and J lost 5 bases, with 10 bases between them. The CDR3 sequence is 13 residues long. CDR3 bases: TGTGCCTGGAGTGTACCCGGGTGGGAGACCCAGTACTTC. This codes for CAWSVPGWETQYF.

The chain joins TRBV5-5 to TRBJ1-1; D gene ambiguous. CDR1 and CDR2 from the germline V gene are SGHKS and YYEKEE (reference sequence). V lost 2 bases and J 6 bases, leaving 8 bases between the germline ends. This CDR3 spans 12 amino acids. CDR3 region: CASSFSVSEAFF. CDR3 bases: TGTGCCAGCAGCTTTTCGGTGTCTGAAGCTTTCTTT.

This clone was counted only a few times. The gene calls are TRBV7-9 and TRBJ1-2; perhaps TRBD1 as D (5 bases). Germline V lookup: CDR1 SEHNR, CDR2 FQNEAQ (reference sequence). The CDR3 runs 13 residues. Deletions cut 6 bases from V and 4 bases from J, with 12 bases between. CDR3 DNA: TGTGCCAGCAGTGCACCAGGGTTCTATGGCTACACCTTC. Encoded protein: CASSAPGFYGYTF.